The clone carrying this T cell receptor beta chain was seen a handful of times. This sample is drawn from a study of blood T cell repertoires in COVID-19. In the original processing: The assay estimated nucleated cells by amplifying reference gene primers. Sequenced by immunoSEQ multiplex PCR; TCRdb stores in-frame clones only, minus some. The V and J calls and clone size are taken from that table; D and trimming were inferred from the DNA. This table has some 45,000 clones, approximately 86% appearing once. V was trimmed by 0 bases and J by 4 bases, leaving 13 bases between them. The germline V gene encodes CDR1 SGHVS and CDR2 FQNEAQ. The CDR3 totals 16 residues.

The TCR comes from a man between 60 and 75 years old with active COVID-19. The gene calls are TRBV7-8 and TRBJ1-5, with D possibly being TRBD1 (6 bases). The specimen was peripheral blood. The CDR3 is CASSLAGGAGNQPQHF. The CDR3 DNA is TGTGCCAGCAGCTTAGCTGGGGGGGCAGGAAATCAGCCCCAGCATTTT.